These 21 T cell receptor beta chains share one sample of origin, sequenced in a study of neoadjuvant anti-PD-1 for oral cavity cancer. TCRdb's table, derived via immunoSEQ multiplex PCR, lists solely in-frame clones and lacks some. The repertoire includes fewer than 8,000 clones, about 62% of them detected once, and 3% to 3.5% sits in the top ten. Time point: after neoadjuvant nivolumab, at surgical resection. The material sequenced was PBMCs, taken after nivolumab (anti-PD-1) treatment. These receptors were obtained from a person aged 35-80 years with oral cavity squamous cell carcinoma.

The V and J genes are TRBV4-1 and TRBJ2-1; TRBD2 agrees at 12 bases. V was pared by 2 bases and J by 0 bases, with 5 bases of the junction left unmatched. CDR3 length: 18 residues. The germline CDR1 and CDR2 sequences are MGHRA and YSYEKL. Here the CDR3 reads CASSQLAGGPSSYNEQFF. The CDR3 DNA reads TGCGCCAGCAGCCAACTAGCGGGGGGGCCCTCCTCCTACAATGAGCAGTTCTTC.

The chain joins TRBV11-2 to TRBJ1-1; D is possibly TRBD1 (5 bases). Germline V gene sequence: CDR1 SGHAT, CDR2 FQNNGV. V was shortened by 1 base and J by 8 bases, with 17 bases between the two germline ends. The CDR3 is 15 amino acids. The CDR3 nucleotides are TGTGCCAGCAGCTTAGGCCCAGGAGGGGTCGAGGAAGCTTTCTTT. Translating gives CASSLGPGGVEEAFF. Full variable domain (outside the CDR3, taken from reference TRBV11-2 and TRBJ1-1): EAGVAQSPRYKIIEKRQSVAFWCNPISGHATLYWYQQILGQGPKLLIQFQNNGVVDDSQLPKDRFSAERLKGVDSTLKIQPAKLEDSAVYLCASSLGPGGVEEAFFGQGTRLTVV.

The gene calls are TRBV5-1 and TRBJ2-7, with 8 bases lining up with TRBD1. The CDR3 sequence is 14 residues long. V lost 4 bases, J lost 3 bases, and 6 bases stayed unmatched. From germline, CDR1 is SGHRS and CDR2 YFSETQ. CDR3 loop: CASSGQGALYEQYF. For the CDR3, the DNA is TGCGCCAGCAGCGGGCAGGGGGCTCTCTACGAGCAGTACTTC.

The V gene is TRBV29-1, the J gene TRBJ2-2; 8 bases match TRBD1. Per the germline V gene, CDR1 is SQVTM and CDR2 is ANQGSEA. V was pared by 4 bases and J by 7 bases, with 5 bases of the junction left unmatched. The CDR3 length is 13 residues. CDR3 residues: CSVGGQVVGELFF. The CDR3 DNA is TGCAGCGTTGGGGGACAGGTGGTCGGGGAGCTGTTTTTT.

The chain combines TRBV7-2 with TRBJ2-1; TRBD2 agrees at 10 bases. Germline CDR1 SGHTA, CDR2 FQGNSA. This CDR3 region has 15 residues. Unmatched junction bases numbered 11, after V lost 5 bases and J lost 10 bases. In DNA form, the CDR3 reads TGTGCCAGCAGCATCGGACTAGCGGCGACAACGGAGCAGTTCTTC. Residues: CASSIGLAATTEQFF. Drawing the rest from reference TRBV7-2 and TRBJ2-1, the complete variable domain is GAGVSQSPSNKVTEKGKDVELRCDPISGHTALYWYRQSLGQGLEFLIYFQGNSAPDKSGLPSDRFSAERTGGSVSTLTIQRTQQEDSAVYLCASSIGLAATTEQFFGPGTRLTVL.

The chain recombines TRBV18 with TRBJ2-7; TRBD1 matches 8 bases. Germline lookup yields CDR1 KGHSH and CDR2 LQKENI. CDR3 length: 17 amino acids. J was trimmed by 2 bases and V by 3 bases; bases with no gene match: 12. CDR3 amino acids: CASSPMKEQGVAYEQYF. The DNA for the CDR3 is TGTGCCAGCTCACCCATGAAGGAACAGGGGGTCGCCTACGAGCAGTACTTC.

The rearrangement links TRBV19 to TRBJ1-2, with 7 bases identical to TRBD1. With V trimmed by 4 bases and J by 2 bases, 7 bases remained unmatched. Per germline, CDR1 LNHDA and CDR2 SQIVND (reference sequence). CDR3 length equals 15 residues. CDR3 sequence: CASSTAGGRNYGYTF. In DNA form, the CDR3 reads TGTGCCAGTAGTACAGCAGGGGGGAGAAACTATGGCTACACCTTC.

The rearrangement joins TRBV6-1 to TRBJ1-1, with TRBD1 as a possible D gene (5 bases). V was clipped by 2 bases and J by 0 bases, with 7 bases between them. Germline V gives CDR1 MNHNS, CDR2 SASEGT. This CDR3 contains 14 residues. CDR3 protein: CASSELQVNTEAFF. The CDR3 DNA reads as TGTGCCAGCAGTGAACTACAGGTGAACACTGAAGCTTTCTTT.

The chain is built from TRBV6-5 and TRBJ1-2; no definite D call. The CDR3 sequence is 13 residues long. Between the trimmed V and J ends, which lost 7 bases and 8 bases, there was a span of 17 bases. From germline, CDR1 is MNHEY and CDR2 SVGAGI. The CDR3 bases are TGTGCCAGCACCGAAACCCCTGATCGGGGCTACACCTTC. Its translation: CASTETPDRGYTF.

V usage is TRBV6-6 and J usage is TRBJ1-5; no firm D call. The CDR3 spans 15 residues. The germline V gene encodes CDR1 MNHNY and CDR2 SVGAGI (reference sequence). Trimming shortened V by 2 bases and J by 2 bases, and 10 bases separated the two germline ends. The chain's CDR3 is CASSYRGSGNQPQHF. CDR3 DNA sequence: TGTGCCAGCAGTTACAGAGGTTCGGGCAATCAGCCCCAGCATTTT.

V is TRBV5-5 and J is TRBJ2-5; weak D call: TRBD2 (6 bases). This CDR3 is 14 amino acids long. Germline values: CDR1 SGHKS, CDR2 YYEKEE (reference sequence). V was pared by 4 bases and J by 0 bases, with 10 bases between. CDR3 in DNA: TGTGCCAGCAGCGCTCGGAGGGACCAAGAGACCCAGTACTTC. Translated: CASSARRDQETQYF.

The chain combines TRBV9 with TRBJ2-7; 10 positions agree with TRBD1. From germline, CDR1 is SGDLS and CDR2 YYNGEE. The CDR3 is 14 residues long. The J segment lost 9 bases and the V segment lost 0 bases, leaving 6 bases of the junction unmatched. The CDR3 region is CASSVDDRGRRQYF. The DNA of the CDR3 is TGTGCCAGCAGCGTAGACGACAGGGGGCGCCGGCAGTACTTC.

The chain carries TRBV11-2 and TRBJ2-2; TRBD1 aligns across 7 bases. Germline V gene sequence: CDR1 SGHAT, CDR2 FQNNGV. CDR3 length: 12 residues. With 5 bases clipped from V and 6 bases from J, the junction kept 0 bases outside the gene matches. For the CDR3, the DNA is TGTGCCAGCAGCCAGGGGGCCGGGGAGCTGTTTTTT. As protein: CASSQGAGELFF. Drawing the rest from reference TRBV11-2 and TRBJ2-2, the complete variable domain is EAGVAQSPRYKIIEKRQSVAFWCNPISGHATLYWYQQILGQGPKLLIQFQNNGVVDDSQLPKDRFSAERLKGVDSTLKIQPAKLEDSAVYLCASSQGAGELFFGEGSRLTVL.

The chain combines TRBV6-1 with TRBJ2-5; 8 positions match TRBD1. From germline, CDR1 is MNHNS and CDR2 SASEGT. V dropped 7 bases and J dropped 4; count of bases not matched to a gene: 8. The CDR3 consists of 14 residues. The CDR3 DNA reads TGTGCCAGCAACCTGGACAGGGTATTAGAGACCCAGTACTTC. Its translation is CASNLDRVLETQYF.

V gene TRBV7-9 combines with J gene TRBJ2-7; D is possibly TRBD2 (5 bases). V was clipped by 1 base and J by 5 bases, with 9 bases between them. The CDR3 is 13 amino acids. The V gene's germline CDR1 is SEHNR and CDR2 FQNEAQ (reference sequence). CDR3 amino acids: CASSLDKGDEQYF. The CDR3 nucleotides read TGTGCCAGCAGCTTAGACAAGGGAGACGAGCAGTACTTC.

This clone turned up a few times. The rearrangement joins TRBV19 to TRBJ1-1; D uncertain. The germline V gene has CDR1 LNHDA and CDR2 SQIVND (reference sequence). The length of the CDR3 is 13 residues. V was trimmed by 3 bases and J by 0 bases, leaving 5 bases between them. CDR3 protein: CASSIRVNTEAFF. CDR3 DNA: TGTGCCAGTAGTATTAGGGTGAACACTGAAGCTTTCTTT.

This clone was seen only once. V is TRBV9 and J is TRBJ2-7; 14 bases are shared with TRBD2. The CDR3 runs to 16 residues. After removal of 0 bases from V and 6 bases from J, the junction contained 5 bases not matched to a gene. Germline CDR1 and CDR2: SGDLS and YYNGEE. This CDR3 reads CASSVDAGLAGVEQYF. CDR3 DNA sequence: TGTGCCAGCAGCGTAGATGCGGGACTAGCGGGGGTCGAGCAGTACTTC.

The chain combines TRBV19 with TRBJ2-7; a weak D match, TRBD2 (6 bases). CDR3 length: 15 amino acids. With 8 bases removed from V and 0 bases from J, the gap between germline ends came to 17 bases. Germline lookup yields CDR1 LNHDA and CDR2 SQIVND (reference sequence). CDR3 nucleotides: TGTGCCAGTTCCATGCCCGGGGGAGTCTCCTACGAGCAGTACTTC. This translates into CASSMPGGVSYEQYF.

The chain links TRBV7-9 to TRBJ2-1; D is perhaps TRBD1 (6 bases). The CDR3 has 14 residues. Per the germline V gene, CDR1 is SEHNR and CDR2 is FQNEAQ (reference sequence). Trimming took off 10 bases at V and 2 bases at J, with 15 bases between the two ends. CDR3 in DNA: TGTGCCACTCGAGGACAGAGTGCCTACAATGAGCAGTTCTTC. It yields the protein CATRGQSAYNEQFF.

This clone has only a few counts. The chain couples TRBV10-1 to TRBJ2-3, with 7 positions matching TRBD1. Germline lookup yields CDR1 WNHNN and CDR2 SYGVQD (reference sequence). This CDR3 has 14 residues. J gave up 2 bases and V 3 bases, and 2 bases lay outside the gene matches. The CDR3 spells CASSEGTATDTQYF. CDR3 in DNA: TGCGCCAGCAGTGAAGGGACAGCCACAGATACGCAGTATTTT.

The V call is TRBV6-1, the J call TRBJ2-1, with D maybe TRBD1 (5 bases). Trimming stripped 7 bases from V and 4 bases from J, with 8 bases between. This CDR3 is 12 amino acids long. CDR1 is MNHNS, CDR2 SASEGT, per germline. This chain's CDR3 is CASTGRYNEQFF. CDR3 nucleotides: TGTGCCAGCACAGGGCGGTACAATGAGCAGTTCTTC.